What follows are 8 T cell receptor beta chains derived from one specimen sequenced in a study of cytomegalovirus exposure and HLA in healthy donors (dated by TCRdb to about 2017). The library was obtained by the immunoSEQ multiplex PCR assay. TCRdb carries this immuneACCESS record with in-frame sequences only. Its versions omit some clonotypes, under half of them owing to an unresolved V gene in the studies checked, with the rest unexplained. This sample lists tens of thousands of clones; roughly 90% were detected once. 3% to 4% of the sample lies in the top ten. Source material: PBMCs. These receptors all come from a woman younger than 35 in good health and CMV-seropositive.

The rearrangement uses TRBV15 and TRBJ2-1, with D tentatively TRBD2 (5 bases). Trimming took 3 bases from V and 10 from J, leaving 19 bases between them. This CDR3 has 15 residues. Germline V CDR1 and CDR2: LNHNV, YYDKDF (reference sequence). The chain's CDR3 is CATSSSTRSGREQFF. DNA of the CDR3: TGTGCCACCAGCAGCAGTACTAGATCAGGACGAGAGCAGTTCTTC.

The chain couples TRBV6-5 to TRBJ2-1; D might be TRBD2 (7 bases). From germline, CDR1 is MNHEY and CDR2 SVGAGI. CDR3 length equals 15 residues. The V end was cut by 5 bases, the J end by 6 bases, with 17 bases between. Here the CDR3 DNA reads TGTGCCAGCAGTCGAACGGGGGGCCCCGTCAATGAGCAGTTCTTC. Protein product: CASSRTGGPVNEQFF.

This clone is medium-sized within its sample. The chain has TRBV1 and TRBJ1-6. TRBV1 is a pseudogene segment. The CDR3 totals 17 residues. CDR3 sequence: CTSSQLGGSSYNSPLHF. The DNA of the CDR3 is TGCACCAGCAGCCAATTGGGAGGGTCCTCTTATAATTCACCCCTCCACTTT.

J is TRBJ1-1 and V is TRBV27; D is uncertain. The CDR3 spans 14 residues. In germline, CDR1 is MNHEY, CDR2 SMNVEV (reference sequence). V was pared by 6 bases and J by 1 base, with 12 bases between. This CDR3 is CASRSGSPNTEAFF. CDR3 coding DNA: TGTGCCAGCAGAAGCGGTTCCCCGAACACTGAAGCTTTCTTT.

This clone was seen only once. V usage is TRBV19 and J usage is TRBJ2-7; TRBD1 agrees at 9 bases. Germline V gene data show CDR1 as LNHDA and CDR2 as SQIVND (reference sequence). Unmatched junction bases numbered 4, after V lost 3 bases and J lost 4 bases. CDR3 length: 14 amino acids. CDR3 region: CASSIGTGKYEQYF. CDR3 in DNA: TGTGCCAGTAGTATCGGGACAGGGAAATACGAGCAGTACTTC.

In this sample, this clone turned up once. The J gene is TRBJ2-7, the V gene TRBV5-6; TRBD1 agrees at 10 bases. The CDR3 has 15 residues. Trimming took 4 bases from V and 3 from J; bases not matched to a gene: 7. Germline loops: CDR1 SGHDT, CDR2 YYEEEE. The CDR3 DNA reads TGTGCCAGCAGCCCTGGACAGGGGGTCAACTACGAGCAGTACTTC. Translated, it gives CASSPGQGVNYEQYF.

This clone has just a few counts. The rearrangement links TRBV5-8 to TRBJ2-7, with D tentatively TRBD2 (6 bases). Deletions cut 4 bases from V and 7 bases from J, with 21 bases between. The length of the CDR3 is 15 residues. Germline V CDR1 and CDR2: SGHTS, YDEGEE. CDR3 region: CASSPVRGVGWEQYF. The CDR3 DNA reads TGTGCCAGCAGCCCGGTGCGGGGCGTAGGATGGGAGCAGTACTTC.

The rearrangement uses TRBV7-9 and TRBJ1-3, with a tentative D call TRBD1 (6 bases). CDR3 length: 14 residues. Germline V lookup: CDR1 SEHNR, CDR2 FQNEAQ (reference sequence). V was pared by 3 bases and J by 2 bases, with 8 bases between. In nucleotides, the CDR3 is TGTGCCAGCAGCTTGCAGGGGACTGGAAACACCATATATTTT. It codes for CASSLQGTGNTIYF. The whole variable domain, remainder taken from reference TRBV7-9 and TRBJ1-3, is DTGVSQNPRHKITKRGQNVTFRCDPISEHNRLYWYRQTLGQGPEFLTYFQNEAQLEKSRLLSDRFSAERPKGSFSTLEIQRTEQGDSAMYLCASSLQGTGNTIYFGEGSWLTVV.